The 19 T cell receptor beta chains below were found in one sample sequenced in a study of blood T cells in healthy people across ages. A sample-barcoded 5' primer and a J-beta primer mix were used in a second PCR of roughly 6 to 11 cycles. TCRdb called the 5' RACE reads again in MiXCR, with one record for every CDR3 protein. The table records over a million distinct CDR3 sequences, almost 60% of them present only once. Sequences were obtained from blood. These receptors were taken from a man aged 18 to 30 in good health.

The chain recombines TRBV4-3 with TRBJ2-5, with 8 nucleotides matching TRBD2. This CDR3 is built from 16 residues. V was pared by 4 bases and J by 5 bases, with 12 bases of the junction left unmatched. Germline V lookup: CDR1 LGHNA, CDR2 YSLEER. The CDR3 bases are TGCGCCAGCAGCCTCTACATCGGGGGGGCCGAGGAGACCCAGTACTTC. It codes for CASSLYIGGAEETQYF.

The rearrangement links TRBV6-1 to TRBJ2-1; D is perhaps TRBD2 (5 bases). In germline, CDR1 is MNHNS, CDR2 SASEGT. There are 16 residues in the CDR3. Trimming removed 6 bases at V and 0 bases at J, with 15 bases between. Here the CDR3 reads CASRKNSVSSYNEQFF. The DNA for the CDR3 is TGTGCCAGCAGGAAGAATAGCGTTAGCTCCTACAATGAGCAGTTCTTC.

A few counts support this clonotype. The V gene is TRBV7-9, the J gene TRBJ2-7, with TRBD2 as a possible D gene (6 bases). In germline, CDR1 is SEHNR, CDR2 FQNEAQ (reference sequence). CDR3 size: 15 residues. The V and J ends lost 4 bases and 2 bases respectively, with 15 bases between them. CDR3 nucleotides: TGTGCCAGCAGCTGGGGGGAGCTCGCCCCCTACGAGCAGTACTTC. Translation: CASSWGELAPYEQYF. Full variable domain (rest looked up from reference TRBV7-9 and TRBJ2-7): DTGVSQNPRHKITKRGQNVTFRCDPISEHNRLYWYRQTLGQGPEFLTYFQNEAQLEKSRLLSDRFSAERPKGSFSTLEIQRTEQGDSAMYLCASSWGELAPYEQYFGPGTRLTVT.

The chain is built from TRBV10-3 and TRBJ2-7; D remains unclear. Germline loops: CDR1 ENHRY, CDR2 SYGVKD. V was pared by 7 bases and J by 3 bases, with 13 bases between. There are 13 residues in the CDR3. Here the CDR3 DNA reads TGTGCCATCACCACGGAACCAGGCTACGAGCAGTACTTC. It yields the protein CAITTEPGYEQYF.

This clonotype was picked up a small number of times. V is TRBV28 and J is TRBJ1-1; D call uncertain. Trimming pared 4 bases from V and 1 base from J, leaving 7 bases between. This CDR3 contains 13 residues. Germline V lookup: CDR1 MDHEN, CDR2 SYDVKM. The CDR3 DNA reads TGTGCCAGCAGTTCAGATGAGAACACTGAAGCTTTCTTT. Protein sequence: CASSSDENTEAFF.

CDR3 sequence: CASSERGSWGGLAPPDTQYF. CDR3 in DNA: TGTGCCAGCAGTGAAAGAGGGTCCTGGGGAGGACTCGCTCCCCCAGATACGCAGTATTTT. This chain connects TRBV2 to TRBJ2-3; D perhaps matches TRBD2 (6 bases). Trimming shortened V by 2 bases and J by 4 bases, and 28 bases separated the two germline ends. This CDR3 contains 20 residues. The germline CDR1 and CDR2 sequences are SNHLY and FYNNEI.

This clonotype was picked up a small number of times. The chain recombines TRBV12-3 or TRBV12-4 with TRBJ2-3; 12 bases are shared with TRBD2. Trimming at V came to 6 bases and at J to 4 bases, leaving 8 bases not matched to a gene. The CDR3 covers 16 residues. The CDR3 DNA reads TGTGCCAGCAGACTCCCACTAGCGGGAGGATCAGATACGCAGTATTTT. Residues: CASRLPLAGGSDTQYF.

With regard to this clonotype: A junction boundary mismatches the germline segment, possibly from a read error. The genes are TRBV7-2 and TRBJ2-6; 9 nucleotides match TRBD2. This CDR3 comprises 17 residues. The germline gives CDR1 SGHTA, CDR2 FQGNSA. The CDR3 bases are TGTGCCGGCAGCTTAGCTAGCGGGGCCTCTGGGGCCAACGTCCTGACTTTC. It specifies CAGSLASGASGANVLTF.

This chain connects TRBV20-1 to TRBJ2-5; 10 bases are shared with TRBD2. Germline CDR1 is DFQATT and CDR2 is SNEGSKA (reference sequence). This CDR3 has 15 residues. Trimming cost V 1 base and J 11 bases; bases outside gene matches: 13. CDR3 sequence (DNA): TGCAGTGCTAGAGCGGTGTCTAGCGGGAGTTATGAGCAGTACTTC. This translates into CSARAVSSGSYEQYF.

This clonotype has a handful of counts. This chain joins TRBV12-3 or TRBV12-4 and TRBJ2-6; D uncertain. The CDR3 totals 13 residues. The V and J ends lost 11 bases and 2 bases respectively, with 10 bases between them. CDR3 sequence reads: CAFADTGANVLTF. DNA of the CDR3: TGTGCCTTCGCGGATACTGGGGCCAACGTCCTGACTTTC.

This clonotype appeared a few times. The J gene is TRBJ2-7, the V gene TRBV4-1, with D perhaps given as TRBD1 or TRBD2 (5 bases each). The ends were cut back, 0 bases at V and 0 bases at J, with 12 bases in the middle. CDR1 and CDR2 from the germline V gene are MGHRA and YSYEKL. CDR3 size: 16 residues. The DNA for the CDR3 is TGCGCCAGCAGCCAAGATTTTGCAGGGACCTCCTACGAGCAGTACTTC. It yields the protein CASSQDFAGTSYEQYF.

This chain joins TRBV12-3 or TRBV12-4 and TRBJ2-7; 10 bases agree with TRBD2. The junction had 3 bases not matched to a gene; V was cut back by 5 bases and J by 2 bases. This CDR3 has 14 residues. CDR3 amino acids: CASSGTSDTYEQYF. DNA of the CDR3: TGTGCCAGCAGTGGGACTAGCGATACCTACGAGCAGTACTTC.

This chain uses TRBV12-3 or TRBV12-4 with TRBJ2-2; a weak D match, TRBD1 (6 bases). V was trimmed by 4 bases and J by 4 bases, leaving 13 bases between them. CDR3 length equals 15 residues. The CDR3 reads CASSCRTETTGELFF. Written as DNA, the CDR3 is TGTGCCAGCAGTTGCCGGACAGAAACCACCGGGGAGCTGTTTTTT.

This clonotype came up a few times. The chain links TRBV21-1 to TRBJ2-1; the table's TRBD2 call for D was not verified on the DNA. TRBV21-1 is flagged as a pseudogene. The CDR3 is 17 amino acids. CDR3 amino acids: CASSKEAAGGTYNEQFF. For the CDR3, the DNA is TGTGCCAGCAGCAAAGAGGCAGCGGGAGGTACATACAATGAGCAGTTCTTC.

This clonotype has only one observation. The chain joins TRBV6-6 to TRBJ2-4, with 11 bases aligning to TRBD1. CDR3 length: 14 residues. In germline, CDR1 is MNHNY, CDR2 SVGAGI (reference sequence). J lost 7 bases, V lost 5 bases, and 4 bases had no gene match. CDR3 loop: CASSHRDRGNIQYF. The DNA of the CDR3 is TGTGCCAGCAGTCACCGGGACAGGGGGAACATTCAGTACTTC.

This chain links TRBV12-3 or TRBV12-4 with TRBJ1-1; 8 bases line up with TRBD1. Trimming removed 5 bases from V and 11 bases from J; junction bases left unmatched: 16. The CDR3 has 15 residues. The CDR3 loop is CASSLMGQAVFMAFF. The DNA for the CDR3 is TGTGCCAGCAGTCTCATGGGACAGGCGGTTTTTATGGCTTTCTTT.

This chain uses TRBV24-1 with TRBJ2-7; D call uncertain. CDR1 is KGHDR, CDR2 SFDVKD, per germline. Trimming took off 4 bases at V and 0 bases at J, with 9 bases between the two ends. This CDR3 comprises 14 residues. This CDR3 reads CATSEDGSSYEQYF. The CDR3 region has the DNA TGTGCCACCAGTGAAGACGGTAGCTCCTACGAGCAGTACTTC.

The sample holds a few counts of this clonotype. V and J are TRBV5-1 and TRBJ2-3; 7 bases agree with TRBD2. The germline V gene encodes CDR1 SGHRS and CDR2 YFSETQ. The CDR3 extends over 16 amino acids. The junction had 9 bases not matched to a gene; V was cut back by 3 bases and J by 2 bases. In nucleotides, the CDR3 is TGCGCCAGCAGCTCCTTGTCGGGAGGTACCACAGATACGCAGTATTTT. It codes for CASSSLSGGTTDTQYF.

CDR3 amino acids: CSVEMRQTNTEAFF. CDR3 coding DNA: TGCAGCGTTGAGATGAGACAGACTAACACTGAAGCTTTCTTT. V usage is TRBV29-1 and J usage is TRBJ1-1; possibly TRBD1 for D (5 bases). The CDR3 loop spans 14 amino acids. Germline V gene data show CDR1 as SQVTM and CDR2 as ANQGSEA. Between the trimmed V and J ends, which lost 3 bases and 2 bases, there was a span of 13 bases. The whole variable domain, remainder taken from reference TRBV29-1 and TRBJ1-1, is SAVISQKPSRDICQRGTSLTIQCQVDSQVTMMFWYRQQPGQSLTLIATANQGSEATYESGFVIDKFPISRPNLTFSTLTVSNMSPEDSSIYLCSVEMRQTNTEAFFGQGTRLTVV.